This T cell receptor (beta chain) derives from a study of T cell responses to AZD1222 COVID-19 vaccine. General study results and limits: The donor cohort was predominantly white British with a female majority, and clonal diversity may have been underestimated. Two AZD1222 administrations were followed by greater Spike-specific TCR breadth and depth.

Assay: immunoSEQ multiplex PCR; the TCRdb copy retains only in-frame clones and omits some. The sample includes 60,000 or so clones, 84% of them seen just once. Trimming took 7 bases from V and 4 from J; bases not matched to a gene: 6. The CDR3 length is 13 residues. From germline, CDR1 is SGHRS and CDR2 YFSETQ. To note about this clone: Its antigen is still unknown.

The sample in question was peripheral blood, obtained on day 0 of AZD1222 vaccination. This TCR derives from an adult in good health. J is TRBJ1-1 and V is TRBV5-1, with 8 bases identical to TRBD1. This CDR3 reads CASGQGAGTEAFF. Written as DNA, the CDR3 is TGCGCCAGCGGACAGGGAGCCGGCACTGAAGCTTTCTTT.